The 26 T cell receptor beta chains presented below share a single source sample, sequenced in a study of patients and donors after allogeneic stem cell transplantation. One entry per CDR3 protein results from TCRdb running MiXCR on the RT-PCR reads. The repertoire holds about 960,000 distinct CDR3 sequences, with approximately 18% as singletons. Input material: blood, either unsorted or a sorted T cell fraction (not recorded which). These receptors originate from a human donor who was either an allogeneic HSCT recipient or a stem cell or donor lymphocyte infusion donor (not recorded which). It is not recorded whose cells these are; they may come from a transplant donor.

This clonotype was detected ten times or more. The chain uses TRBV4-2 and TRBJ1-4; D call uncertain. Trimming pared 0 bases from V and 3 bases from J, leaving 8 bases between. Germline V gene data show CDR1 as LGHNA and CDR2 as YNFKEQ. The CDR3 has 15 amino acids. CDR3 in amino acids: CASSQDSGSNEKLFF. The CDR3 coding sequence is TGTGCCAGCAGCCAAGATTCAGGTTCTAATGAAAAACTGTTTTTT.

The CDR3, as DNA: TGTGCCAGCAGTTTTATCAGGGGGCCTTACGAGCAGTACTTC. Translation: CASSFIRGPYEQYF. The chain has TRBV2 and TRBJ2-7, with 8 bases identical to TRBD1. J was trimmed by 4 bases and V by 5 bases; bases with no gene match: 7. Germline CDR1 SNHLY, CDR2 FYNNEI. This CDR3 region has 14 residues.

This clonotype has more than one count but fewer than ten. This chain connects TRBV7-6 to TRBJ2-6; D gene uncertain. From germline, CDR1 is SGHVS and CDR2 FNYEAQ. The CDR3 is made up of 17 amino acids. V was shortened by 1 base and J by 1 base, with 11 bases between the two germline ends. The CDR3 sequence is CASSLVEGPSGANVLTF. CDR3 nucleotide sequence: TGTGCCAGCAGCTTAGTGGAAGGTCCGTCTGGGGCCAACGTCCTGACTTTC.

The chain carries TRBV7-9 and TRBJ2-2; perhaps TRBD2 as D (5 bases). Germline-derived CDR1 and CDR2 are SEHNR and FQNEAQ (reference sequence). Trimming took off 2 bases at V and 6 bases at J, with 13 bases between the two ends. CDR3 length: 15 amino acids. CDR3 in DNA: TGTGCCAGCAGCTTATCAGGTCCGGAGGCCGGGGAGCTGTTTTTT. It codes for CASSLSGPEAGELFF. Using reference TRBV7-9 and TRBJ2-2 for the parts outside the CDR3, the full variable domain is DTGVSQNPRHKITKRGQNVTFRCDPISEHNRLYWYRQTLGQGPEFLTYFQNEAQLEKSRLLSDRFSAERPKGSFSTLEIQRTEQGDSAMYLCASSLSGPEAGELFFGEGSRLTVL.

V gene TRBV6-2 or TRBV6-3 combines with J gene TRBJ2-1, with TRBD1 matching 9 bases. V lost 4 bases and J lost 7; bases outside the gene matches: 5. Germline V gene sequence: CDR1 MNHEY, CDR2 SVGEGT. The CDR3 sequence is 14 residues long. The CDR3 loop reads CASSSMDRGNEQFF. CDR3 bases: TGTGCCAGCAGTTCCATGGACAGGGGTAATGAGCAGTTCTTC.

The DNA of the CDR3 is TGCGCCAGCAGCTTGGCAGAACCGGGGAACACTGAAGCTTTCTTT. Its translation: CASSLAEPGNTEAFF. V is TRBV5-1 and J is TRBJ1-1; no clear D gene. The germline V and J ends were trimmed by 0 bases and 1 base, with 10 bases remaining between them. The CDR3 contains 15 residues. Germline V gene lookup returns CDR1 SGHRS and CDR2 YFSETQ.

This clonotype has just a few counts. This chain connects TRBV14 to TRBJ1-1; D is ambiguous. Germline lookup yields CDR1 SGHDN and CDR2 FVKESK. This CDR3 has 16 residues. V was trimmed by 0 bases and J by 11 bases, leaving 22 bases between them. In DNA form, the CDR3 reads TGTGCCAGCAGCCAAGATTCCTTCTCCGCGACCTCACGGGCTTTCTTT. This codes for CASSQDSFSATSRAFF.

A few counts support this clonotype. This chain uses TRBV12-3 or TRBV12-4 with TRBJ1-5; no firm D call. V lost 7 bases, J lost 2 bases, and 15 bases lay in between. The CDR3 consists of 15 residues. The CDR3 loop is CASTPRGGRNQPQHF. The CDR3 region has the DNA TGTGCCAGCACCCCTCGGGGAGGTCGCAATCAGCCCCAGCATTTT.

This clonotype was seen only a few times. V is TRBV24-1 and J is TRBJ2-3; D tentatively reads TRBD1 or TRBD2 (6 bases each). V shed 3 bases and J shed 0 bases, with 12 bases lying between them. This CDR3 has 16 residues. The germline V gene encodes CDR1 KGHDR and CDR2 SFDVKD. The CDR3 reads CATSDRGRASTDTQYF. DNA of the CDR3: TGTGCCACCAGTGATCGGGGGCGGGCGAGCACAGATACGCAGTATTTT.

V and J are TRBV7-2 and TRBJ2-3; 9 nucleotides align to TRBD2. The V gene's germline CDR1 is SGHTA and CDR2 FQGNSA. With V trimmed by 5 bases and J by 3 bases, 12 bases remained unmatched. The CDR3 loop spans 17 amino acids. CDR3 nucleotide sequence: TGTGCCAGCAGCCGAGGAAATAGCGGGGGTTTTACAGATACGCAGTATTTT. Protein sequence: CASSRGNSGGFTDTQYF.

This clonotype occurred a few times. V usage is TRBV12-3 or TRBV12-4 and J usage is TRBJ2-3, with D tentatively TRBD2 (5 bases). The CDR3 runs 12 residues. Trimming removed 8 bases at V and 6 bases at J, with 12 bases between. CDR3 coding DNA: TGTGCCAGCGGGTCCTCGGGGGATACGCAGTATTTT. Its protein is CASGSSGDTQYF.

V usage is TRBV29-1 and J usage is TRBJ2-3; possibly TRBD1 for D (5 bases). From germline, CDR1 is SQVTM and CDR2 ANQGSEA. The V and J ends lost 4 bases and 2 bases respectively, with 13 bases between them. The CDR3 is 14 amino acids. The DNA of the CDR3 is TGCAGCGTTGCGGCGCAGGGCCTCACAGATACGCAGTATTTT. Protein sequence: CSVAAQGLTDTQYF.

In regard to this clonotype: One end of the junction varies from germline; a read error may be responsible. This chain uses TRBV9 with TRBJ1-6, with D perhaps TRBD1 (5 bases). Germline V gives CDR1 SGDLS, CDR2 YYNGEE. This CDR3 contains 15 residues. The CDR3 here is CTSSVEERGVSPLHF. The CDR3 DNA follows: TGTACCAGCAGCGTAGAAGAGAGAGGGGTTTCACCCCTCCACTTT.

V and J are TRBV11-2 and TRBJ1-4; 9 bases align to TRBD1. Germline V CDR1 and CDR2: SGHAT, FQNNGV. CDR3 length: 16 amino acids. V shed 5 bases and J 7 bases; nucleotides not matched to a gene: 11. The CDR3 loop reads CASSPLQGAIGEKLFF. For the CDR3, the DNA is TGTGCCAGCAGCCCGTTACAGGGGGCTATAGGTGAAAAACTGTTTTTT. The whole variable domain, filled in from reference TRBV11-2 and TRBJ1-4, reads EAGVAQSPRYKIIEKRQSVAFWCNPISGHATLYWYQQILGQGPKLLIQFQNNGVVDDSQLPKDRFSAERLKGVDSTLKIQPAKLEDSAVYLCASSPLQGAIGEKLFFGSGTQLSVL.

This clonotype showed up many times. The chain carries TRBV29-1 and TRBJ2-7, with 10 bases aligning to TRBD1. V lost 0 bases, J lost 0 bases, and 5 bases stayed unmatched. CDR1 and CDR2 (germline): SQVTM, ANQGSEA. There are 16 residues in the CDR3. For the CDR3, the DNA is TGCAGCGTTGAAGAGGGGGACAGGGGCTTCTCCTACGAGCAGTACTTC. It encodes CSVEEGDRGFSYEQYF.

The chain uses TRBV27 and TRBJ2-3, with 9 nucleotides matching TRBD2. V lost 5 bases and J lost 0; bases outside the gene matches: 3. Looked up from germline, CDR1 is MNHEY and CDR2 is SMNVEV (reference sequence). CDR3 length: 15 residues. Here the CDR3 reads CASSGTSRSTDTQYF. CDR3 sequence (DNA): TGTGCCAGCAGTGGGACTAGCAGGAGCACAGATACGCAGTATTTT.

The chain carries TRBV21-1 and TRBJ2-3; the DNA was not used to check the table's D call, TRBD1. TRBV21-1 is a known pseudogene. The CDR3 covers 16 residues. CDR3 in DNA: TGTGCCAGCAGCAAAGGAAGGGGCCGCCCGAGAGACACGCAGTATTTT. It translates to CASSKGRGRPRDTQYF.

The V and J genes are TRBV5-1 and TRBJ2-5, with TRBD2 identical over 13 bases. The J segment lost 3 bases and the V segment lost 0 bases, leaving 2 bases of the junction unmatched. CDR1 SGHRS and CDR2 YFSETQ come from the germline V gene. The CDR3 contains 16 residues. This CDR3 reads CASSLGGLAGKETQYF. The CDR3 nucleotides are TGCGCCAGCAGCTTGGGGGGACTAGCGGGGAAAGAGACCCAGTACTTC. The full variable domain, its missing parts supplied by reference TRBV5-1 and TRBJ2-5, is KAGVTQTPRYLIKTRGQQVTLSCSPISGHRSVSWYQQTPGQGLQFLFEYFSETQRNKGNFPGRFSGRQFSNSRSEMNVSTLELGDSALYLCASSLGGLAGKETQYFGPGTRLLVL.

This clonotype was observed a handful of times. V usage is TRBV12-3 or TRBV12-4 and J usage is TRBJ1-4, with D perhaps matching TRBD1 (5 bases). This CDR3 comprises 11 residues. V was cut by 8 bases and J by 11 bases, with 12 bases left in between. CDR3: CASGDLRKLFF. CDR3 DNA sequence: TGTGCCAGCGGGGACCTACGGAAACTGTTTTTT.

This clonotype was seen repeatedly, ten times or more. The chain employs TRBV9 and TRBJ2-3; D remains unclear. V gave up 0 bases and J gave up 4 bases, with 6 bases separating them. The germline gives CDR1 SGDLS, CDR2 YYNGEE. The CDR3 sequence is 13 residues long. The CDR3 spells CASSVVGADTQYF. The DNA of the CDR3 is TGTGCCAGCAGCGTAGTAGGTGCAGATACGCAGTATTTT. The whole variable domain, filled in from reference TRBV9 and TRBJ2-3, reads DSGVTQTPKHLITATGQRVTLRCSPRSGDLSVYWYQQSLDQGLQFLIQYYNGEERAKGNILERFSAQQFPDLHSELNLSSLELGDSALYFCASSVVGADTQYFGPGTRLTVL.

The V and J genes are TRBV7-9 and TRBJ2-7, with 8 bases lining up with TRBD1. Germline trimming cut 6 bases from V and 2 bases from J; bases unmatched to any gene: 9. The CDR3 totals 15 residues. CDR1 and CDR2 (germline): SEHNR, FQNEAQ (reference sequence). CDR3 loop: CASSIYGTGPYEQYF. For the CDR3, the DNA is TGTGCCAGCAGTATCTATGGGACAGGTCCCTACGAGCAGTACTTC. The whole variable domain, filled in from reference TRBV7-9 and TRBJ2-7, reads DTGVSQNPRHKITKRGQNVTFRCDPISEHNRLYWYRQTLGQGPEFLTYFQNEAQLEKSRLLSDRFSAERPKGSFSTLEIQRTEQGDSAMYLCASSIYGTGPYEQYFGPGTRLTVT.

As DNA, the CDR3 is TGTGCCACCAGTGAGGCAACAGGGGGCGAGGATGGCTACACCTTC. Its protein product is CATSEATGGEDGYTF. This rearrangement joins TRBV24-1 to TRBJ1-2, with TRBD1 identical over 9 bases. This CDR3 is built from 15 residues. Trimming took 4 bases from V and 6 from J; bases not matched to a gene: 8. The germline V gene has CDR1 KGHDR and CDR2 SFDVKD.

The V gene is TRBV6-2 or TRBV6-3, the J gene TRBJ2-7, with D tentatively TRBD2 (6 bases). The CDR3 is 15 amino acids. Trimming removed 4 bases from V and 4 bases from J, with 17 bases in between. Germline CDR1 reads MNHEY; CDR2 reads SVGEGT. This CDR3 is CASSSRANGGYEQYF. In DNA form, the CDR3 reads TGTGCCAGCAGTTCCCGGGCCAACGGAGGGTACGAGCAGTACTTC.

The chain carries TRBV20-1 and TRBJ2-7; 16 positions match TRBD2. The CDR3 spans 16 residues. Germline V gene lookup returns CDR1 DFQATT and CDR2 SNEGSKA (reference sequence). Unmatched junction bases numbered 7, after V lost 4 bases and J lost 4 bases. The CDR3 spells CSATSGLAGGPYEQYF. CDR3 nucleotide sequence: TGCAGTGCTACCTCGGGACTAGCGGGAGGGCCGTACGAGCAGTACTTC.

The rearrangement uses TRBV7-9 and TRBJ2-2; no clear D. The V gene's germline CDR1 is SEHNR and CDR2 FQNEAQ (reference sequence). The CDR3 runs to 15 residues. V lost 5 bases and J 6 bases, leaving 16 bases between the germline ends. For the CDR3, the DNA is TGTGCCAGCAGCCCAACGCGACCGGGTGCCGGGGAGCTGTTTTTT. This encodes CASSPTRPGAGELFF.

This clonotype was counted only a few times. The chain links TRBV5-1 to TRBJ1-1, with D uncertain. CDR3 length: 14 residues. The germline V gene has CDR1 SGHRS and CDR2 YFSETQ. The V and J ends lost 0 bases and 0 bases respectively, with 6 bases between them. The CDR3 protein is CASSLGYLNTEAFF. As DNA, the CDR3 is TGCGCCAGCAGCTTGGGATACCTGAACACTGAAGCTTTCTTT.